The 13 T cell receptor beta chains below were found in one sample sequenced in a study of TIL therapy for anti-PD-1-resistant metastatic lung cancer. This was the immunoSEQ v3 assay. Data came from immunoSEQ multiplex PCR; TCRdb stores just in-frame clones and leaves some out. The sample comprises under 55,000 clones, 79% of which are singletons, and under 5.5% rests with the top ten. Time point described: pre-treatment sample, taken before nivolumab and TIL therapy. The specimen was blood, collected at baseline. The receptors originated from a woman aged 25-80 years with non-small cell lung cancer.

The CDR3 sequence: CASSSGTSGGAGDEQFF. The CDR3, as DNA: TGTGCCAGCAGTTCCGGGACTAGCGGGGGGGCTGGCGATGAGCAGTTCTTC. The genes are TRBV27 and TRBJ2-1; 16 bases line up with TRBD2. Trimming took 4 bases from V and 8 from J; bases not matched to a gene: 8. The CDR3 has 17 amino acids. From germline, CDR1 is MNHEY and CDR2 SMNVEV (reference sequence).

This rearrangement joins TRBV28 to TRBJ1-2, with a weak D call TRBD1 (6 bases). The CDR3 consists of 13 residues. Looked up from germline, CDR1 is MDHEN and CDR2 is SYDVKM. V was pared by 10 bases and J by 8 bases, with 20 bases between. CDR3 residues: CATPGGALGGYTF. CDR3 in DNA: TGTGCCACCCCCGGGGGGGCACTGGGGGGCTACACCTTC.

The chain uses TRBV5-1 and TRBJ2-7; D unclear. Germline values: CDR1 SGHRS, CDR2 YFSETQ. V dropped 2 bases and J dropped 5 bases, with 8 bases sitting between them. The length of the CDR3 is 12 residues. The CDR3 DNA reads TGCGCCAGCAGCTTTTCGGGTGACGAGCAGTACTTC. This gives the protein CASSFSGDEQYF.

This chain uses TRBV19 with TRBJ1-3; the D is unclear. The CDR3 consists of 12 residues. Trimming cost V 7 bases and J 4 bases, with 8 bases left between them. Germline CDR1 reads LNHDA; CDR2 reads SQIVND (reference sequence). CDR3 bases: TGTGCCAGTACCCCGGACGGAAACACCATATATTTT. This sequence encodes CASTPDGNTIYF.

The CDR3 spells CASSLLTEGTEAFF. The CDR3 DNA sequence: TGTGCCAGCAGTTTACTAACAGAGGGCACTGAAGCTTTCTTT. The chain couples TRBV28 to TRBJ1-1; D gene uncertain. The CDR3 has 14 amino acids. Germline V gene data show CDR1 as MDHEN and CDR2 as SYDVKM. Trimming took off 2 bases at V and 4 bases at J, with 11 bases between the two ends.

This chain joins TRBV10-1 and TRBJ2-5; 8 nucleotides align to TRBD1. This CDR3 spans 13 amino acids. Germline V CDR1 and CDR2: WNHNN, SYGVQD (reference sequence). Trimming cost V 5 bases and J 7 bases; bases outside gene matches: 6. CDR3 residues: CASSLTGERTQYF. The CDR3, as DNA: TGCGCCAGCAGTTTGACAGGGGAACGGACCCAGTACTTC.

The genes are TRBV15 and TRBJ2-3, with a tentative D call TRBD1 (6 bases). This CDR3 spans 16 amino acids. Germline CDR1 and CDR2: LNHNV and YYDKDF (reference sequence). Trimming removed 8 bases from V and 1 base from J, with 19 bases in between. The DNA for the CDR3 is TGTGCCACCGAGGGGACACGAAAGTTAGGCACAGATACGCAGTATTTT. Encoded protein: CATEGTRKLGTDTQYF.

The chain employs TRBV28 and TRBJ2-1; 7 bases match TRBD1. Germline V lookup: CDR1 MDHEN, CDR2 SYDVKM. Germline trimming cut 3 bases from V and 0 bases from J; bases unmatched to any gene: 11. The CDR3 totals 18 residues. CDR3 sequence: CASSLGTALFSSYNEQFF. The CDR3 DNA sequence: TGTGCCAGCAGTTTGGGGACAGCGTTATTTAGCTCCTACAATGAGCAGTTCTTC.

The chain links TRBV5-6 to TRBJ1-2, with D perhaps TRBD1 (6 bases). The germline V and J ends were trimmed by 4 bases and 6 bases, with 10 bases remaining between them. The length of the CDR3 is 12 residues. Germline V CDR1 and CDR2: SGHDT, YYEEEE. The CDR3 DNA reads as TGTGCCAGCAGCCTTTACAGGGATGGCTACACCTTC. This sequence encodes CASSLYRDGYTF.

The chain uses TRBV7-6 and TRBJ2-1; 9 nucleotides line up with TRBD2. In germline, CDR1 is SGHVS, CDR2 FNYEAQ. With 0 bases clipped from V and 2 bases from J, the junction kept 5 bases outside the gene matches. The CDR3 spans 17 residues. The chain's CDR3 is CASSLAGTSIAYNEQFF. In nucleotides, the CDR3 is TGTGCCAGCAGCTTAGCCGGGACTAGCATAGCCTACAATGAGCAGTTCTTC. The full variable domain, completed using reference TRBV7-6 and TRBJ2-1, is GAGVSQSPRYKVTKRGQDVALRCDPISGHVSLYWYRQALGQGPEFLTYFNYEAQQDKSGLPNDRFSAERPEGSISTLTIQRTEQRDSAMYRCASSLAGTSIAYNEQFFGPGTRLTVL.

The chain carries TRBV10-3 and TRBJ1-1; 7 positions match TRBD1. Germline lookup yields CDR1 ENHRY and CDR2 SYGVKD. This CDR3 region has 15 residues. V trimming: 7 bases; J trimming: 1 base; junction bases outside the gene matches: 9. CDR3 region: CAITRQGGANTEAFF. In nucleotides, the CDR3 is TGTGCCATCACCAGACAGGGAGGGGCGAACACTGAAGCTTTCTTT.

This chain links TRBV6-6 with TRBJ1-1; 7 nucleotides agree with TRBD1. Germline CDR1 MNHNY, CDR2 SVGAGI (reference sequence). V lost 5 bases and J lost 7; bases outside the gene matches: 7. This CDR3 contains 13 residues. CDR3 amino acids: CASSTDRDSEAFF. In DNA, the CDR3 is TGTGCCAGCAGTACGGATCGGGACAGTGAAGCTTTCTTT.

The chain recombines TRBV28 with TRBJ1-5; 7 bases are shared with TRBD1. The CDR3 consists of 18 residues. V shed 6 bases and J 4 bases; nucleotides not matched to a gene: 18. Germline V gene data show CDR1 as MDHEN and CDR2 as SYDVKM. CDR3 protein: CASSPDRQGGGLNQPQHF. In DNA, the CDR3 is TGTGCCAGCAGCCCGGACCGACAGGGAGGAGGACTGAATCAGCCCCAGCATTTT. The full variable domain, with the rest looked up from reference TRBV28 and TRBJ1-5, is DVKVTQSSRYLVKRTGEKVFLECVQDMDHENMFWYRQDPGLGLRLIYFSYDVKMKEKGDIPEGYSVSREKKERFSLILESASTNQTSMYLCASSPDRQGGGLNQPQHFGDGTRLSIL.